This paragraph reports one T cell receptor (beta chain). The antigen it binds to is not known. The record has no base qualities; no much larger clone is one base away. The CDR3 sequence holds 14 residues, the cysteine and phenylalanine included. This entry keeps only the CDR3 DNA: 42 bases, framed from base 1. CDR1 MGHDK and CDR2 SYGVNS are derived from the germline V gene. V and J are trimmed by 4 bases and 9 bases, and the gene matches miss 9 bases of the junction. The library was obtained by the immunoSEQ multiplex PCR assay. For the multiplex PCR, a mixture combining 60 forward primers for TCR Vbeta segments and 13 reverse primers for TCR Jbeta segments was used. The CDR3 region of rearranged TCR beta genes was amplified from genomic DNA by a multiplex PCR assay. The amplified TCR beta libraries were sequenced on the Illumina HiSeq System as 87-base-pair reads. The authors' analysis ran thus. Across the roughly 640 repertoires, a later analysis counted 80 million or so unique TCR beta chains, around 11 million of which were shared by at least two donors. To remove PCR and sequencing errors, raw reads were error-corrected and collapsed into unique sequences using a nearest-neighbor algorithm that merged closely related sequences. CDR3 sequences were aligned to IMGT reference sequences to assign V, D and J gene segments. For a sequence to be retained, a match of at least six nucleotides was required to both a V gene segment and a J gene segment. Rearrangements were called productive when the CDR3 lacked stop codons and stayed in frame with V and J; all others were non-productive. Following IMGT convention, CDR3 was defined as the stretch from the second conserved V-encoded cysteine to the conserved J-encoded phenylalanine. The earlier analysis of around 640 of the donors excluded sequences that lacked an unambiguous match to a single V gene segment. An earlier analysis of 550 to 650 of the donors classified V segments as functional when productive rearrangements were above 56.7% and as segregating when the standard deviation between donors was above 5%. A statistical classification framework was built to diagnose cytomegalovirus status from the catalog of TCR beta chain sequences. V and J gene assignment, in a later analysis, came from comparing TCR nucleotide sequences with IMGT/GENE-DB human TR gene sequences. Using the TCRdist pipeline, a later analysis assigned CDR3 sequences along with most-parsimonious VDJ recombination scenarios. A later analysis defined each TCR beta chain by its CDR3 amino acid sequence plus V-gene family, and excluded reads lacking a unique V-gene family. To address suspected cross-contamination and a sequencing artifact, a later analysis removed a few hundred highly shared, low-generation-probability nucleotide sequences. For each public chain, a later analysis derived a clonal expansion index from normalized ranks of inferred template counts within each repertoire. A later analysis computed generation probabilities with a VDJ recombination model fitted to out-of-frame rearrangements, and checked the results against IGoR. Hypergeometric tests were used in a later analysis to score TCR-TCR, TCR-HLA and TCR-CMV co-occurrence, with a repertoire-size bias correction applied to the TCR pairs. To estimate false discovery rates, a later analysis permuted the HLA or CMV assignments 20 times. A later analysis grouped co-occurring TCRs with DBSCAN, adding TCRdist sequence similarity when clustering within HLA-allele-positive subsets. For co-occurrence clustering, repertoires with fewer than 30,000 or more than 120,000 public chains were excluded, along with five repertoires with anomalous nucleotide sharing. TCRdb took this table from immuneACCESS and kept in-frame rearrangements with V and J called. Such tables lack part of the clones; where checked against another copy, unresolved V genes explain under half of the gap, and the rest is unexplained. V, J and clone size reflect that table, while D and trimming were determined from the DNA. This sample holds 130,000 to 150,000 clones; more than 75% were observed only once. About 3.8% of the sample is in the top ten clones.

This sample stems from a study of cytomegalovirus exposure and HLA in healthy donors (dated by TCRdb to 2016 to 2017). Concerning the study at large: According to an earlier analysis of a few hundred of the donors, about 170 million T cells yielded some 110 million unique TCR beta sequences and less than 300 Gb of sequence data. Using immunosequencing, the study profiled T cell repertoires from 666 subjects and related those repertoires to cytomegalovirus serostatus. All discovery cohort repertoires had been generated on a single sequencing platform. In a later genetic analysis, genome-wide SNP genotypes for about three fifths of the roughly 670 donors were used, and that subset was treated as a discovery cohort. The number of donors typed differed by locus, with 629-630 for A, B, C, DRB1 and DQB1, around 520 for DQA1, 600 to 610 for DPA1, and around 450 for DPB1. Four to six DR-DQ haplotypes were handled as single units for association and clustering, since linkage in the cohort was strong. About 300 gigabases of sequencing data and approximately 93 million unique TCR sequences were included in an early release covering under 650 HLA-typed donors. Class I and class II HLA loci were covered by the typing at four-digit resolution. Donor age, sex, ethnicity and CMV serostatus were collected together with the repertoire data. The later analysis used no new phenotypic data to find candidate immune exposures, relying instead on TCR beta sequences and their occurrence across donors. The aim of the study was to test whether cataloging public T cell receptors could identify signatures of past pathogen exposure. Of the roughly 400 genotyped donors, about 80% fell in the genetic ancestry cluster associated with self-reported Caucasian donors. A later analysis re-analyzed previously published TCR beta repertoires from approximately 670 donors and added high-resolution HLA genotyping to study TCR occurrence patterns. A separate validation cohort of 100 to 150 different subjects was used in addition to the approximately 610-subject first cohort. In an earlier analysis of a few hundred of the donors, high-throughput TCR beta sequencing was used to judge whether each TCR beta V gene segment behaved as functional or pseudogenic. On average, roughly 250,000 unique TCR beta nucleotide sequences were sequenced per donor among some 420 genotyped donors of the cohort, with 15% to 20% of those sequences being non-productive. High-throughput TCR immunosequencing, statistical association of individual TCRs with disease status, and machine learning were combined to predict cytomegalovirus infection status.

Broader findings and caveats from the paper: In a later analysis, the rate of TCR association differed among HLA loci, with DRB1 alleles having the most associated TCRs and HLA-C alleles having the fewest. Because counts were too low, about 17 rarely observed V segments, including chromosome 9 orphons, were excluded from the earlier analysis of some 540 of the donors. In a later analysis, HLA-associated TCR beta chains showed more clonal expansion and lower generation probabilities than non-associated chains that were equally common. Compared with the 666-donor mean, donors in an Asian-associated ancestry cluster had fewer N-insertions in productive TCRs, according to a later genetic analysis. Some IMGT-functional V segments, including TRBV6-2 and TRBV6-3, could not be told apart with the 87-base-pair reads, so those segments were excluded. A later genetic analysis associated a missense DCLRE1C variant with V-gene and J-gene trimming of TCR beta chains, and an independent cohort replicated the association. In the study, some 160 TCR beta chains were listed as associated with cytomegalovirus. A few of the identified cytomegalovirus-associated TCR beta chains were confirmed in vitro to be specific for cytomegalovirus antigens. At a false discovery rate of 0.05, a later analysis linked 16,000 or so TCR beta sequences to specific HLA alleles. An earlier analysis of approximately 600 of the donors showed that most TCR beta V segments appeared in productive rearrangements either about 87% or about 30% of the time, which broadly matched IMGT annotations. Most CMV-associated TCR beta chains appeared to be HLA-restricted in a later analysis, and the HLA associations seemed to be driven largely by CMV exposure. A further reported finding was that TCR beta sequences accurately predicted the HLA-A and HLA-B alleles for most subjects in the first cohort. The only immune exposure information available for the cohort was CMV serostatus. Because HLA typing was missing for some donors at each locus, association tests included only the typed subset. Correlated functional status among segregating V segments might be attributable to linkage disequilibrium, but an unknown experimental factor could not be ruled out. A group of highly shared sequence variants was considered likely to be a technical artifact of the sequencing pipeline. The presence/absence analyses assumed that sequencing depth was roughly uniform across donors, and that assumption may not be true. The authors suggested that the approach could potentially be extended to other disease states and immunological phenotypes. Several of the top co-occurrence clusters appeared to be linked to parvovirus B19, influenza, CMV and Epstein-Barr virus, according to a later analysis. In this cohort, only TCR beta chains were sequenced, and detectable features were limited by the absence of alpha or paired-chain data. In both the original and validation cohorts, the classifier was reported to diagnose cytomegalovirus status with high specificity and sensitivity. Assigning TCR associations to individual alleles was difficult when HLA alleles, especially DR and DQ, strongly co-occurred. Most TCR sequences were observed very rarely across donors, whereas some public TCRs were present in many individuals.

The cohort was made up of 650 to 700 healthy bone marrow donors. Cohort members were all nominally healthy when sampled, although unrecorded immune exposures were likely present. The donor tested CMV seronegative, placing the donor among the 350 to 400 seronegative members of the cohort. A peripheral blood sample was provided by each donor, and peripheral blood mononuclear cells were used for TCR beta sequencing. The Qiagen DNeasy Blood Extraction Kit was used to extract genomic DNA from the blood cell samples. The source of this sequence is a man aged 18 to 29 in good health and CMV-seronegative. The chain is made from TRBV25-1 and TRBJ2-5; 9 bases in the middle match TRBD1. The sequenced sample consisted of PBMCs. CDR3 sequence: CASSAGGQGKAQYF. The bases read TGTGCCAGCAGTGCAGGCGGACAGGGGAAGGCCCAGTACTTC. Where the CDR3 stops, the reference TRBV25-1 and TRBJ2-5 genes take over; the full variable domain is EADIYQTPRYLVIGTGKKITLECSQTMGHDKMYWYQQDPGMELHLIHYSYGVNSTEKGDLSSESTVSRIRTEHFPLTLESARPSHTSQYLCASSAGGQGKAQYFGPGTRLLVL.